Described below is a single T cell receptor (beta chain) sequence and its context. This CDR3 contains 14 residues. CDR1 is SGHRS and CDR2 is YFSETQ in the germline V gene. Trimming took 3 bases from V and 4 from J, leaving 11 bases between them. Using immunoSEQ multiplex PCR, the repertoire was profiled, and TCRdb retains in-frame clones only, with some absent. The table shows 150,000 or so clones, with approximately 90% occurring only once. This sample is part of a study of T cell responses to AZD1222 COVID-19 vaccine. This clonotype was sampled from an adult in good health. The source material was peripheral blood, sampled on day 0 of AZD1222 vaccination. The V gene is TRBV5-1, the J gene TRBJ1-3; D call uncertain. The CDR3 spells CASSSSRAGNTIYF. DNA of the CDR3: TGCGCCAGCAGCTCTTCCCGCGCCGGAAACACCATATATTTT.